This TCR beta chain was obtained from a study of T cells in localized non-small cell lung cancer. Overall study findings and caveats: Among the top 100 tumor clones, a median approximately 55 appeared in adjacent lung. Uninvolved neighboring lung showed the greatest T cell clonality, exceeding tumor. With higher T cell density in blood came longer overall survival. Sequencing was limited to one tumor region, leaving the possibility of heterogeneity open.

Clones were sequenced by immunoSEQ multiplex PCR, and TCRdb holds only the in-frame ones, with some missing. The sample comprises fewer than 20,000 clones, roughly 89% of which are singletons, and approximately 1.2% rests with the top ten. The germline CDR1 and CDR2 sequences are SGHKS and YYEKEE (reference sequence). The V end lost 0 bases, the J end lost 3 bases, and 13 bases lay between the germline ends. This CDR3 spans 15 amino acids. Worth noting for this clone: The antigen is not known.

This chain connects TRBV5-5 to TRBJ2-7; the D gene could be TRBD1 or TRBD2 (5 bases each). The sample here was peripheral blood mononuclear cells, taken before any cancer treatment. The TCR comes from a woman between 40 and 69 years old with stage III lung adenocarcinoma. DNA for the CDR3: TGTGCCAGCAGCTTGGGGGGCCCCGGAGGCTACGAGCAGTACTTC. This translates into CASSLGGPGGYEQYF.